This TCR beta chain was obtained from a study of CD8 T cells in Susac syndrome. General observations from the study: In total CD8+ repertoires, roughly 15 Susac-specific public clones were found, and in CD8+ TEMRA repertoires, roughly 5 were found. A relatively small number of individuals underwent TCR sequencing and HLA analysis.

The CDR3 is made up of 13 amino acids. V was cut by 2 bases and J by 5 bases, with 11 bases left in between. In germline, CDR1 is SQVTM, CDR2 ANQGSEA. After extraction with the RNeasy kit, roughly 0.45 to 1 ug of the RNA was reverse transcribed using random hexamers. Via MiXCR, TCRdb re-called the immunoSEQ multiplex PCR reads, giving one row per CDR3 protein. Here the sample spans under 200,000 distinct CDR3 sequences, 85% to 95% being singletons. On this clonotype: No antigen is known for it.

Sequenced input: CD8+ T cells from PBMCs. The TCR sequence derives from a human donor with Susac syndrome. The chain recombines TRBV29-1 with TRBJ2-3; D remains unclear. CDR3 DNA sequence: TGCAGCGTTGAACCAGCTGGCGGAGATACGCAGTATTTT. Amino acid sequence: CSVEPAGGDTQYF.